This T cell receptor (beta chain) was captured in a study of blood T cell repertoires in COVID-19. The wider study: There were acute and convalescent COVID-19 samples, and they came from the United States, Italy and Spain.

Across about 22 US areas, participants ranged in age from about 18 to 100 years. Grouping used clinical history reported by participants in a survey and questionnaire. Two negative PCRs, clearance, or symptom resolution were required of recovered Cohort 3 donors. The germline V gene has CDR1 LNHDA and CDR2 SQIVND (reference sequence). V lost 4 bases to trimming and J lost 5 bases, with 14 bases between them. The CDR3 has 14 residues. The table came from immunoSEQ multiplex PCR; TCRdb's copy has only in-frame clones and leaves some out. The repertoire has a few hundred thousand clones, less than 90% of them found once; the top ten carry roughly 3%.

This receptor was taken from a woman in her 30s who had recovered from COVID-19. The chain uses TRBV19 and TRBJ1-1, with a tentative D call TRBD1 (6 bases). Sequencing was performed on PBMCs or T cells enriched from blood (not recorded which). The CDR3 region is CASSRGPGGTEAFF. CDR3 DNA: TGTGCCAGTAGTAGGGGGCCGGGTGGGACTGAAGCTTTCTTT.